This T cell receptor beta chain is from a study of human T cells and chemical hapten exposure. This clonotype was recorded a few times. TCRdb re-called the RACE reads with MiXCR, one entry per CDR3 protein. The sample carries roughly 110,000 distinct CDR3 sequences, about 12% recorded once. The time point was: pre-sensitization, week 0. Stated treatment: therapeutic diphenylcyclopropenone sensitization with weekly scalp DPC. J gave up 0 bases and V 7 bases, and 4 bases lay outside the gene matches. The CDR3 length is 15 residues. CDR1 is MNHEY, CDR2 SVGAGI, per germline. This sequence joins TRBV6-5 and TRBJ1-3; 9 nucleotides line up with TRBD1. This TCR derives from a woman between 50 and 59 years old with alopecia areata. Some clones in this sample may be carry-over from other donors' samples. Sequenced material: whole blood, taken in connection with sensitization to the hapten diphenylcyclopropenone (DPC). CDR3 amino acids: CASKGQGNSGNTIYF. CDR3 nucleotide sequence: TGTGCCAGCAAGGGACAGGGAAACTCTGGAAACACCATATATTTT.